What follows are 5 T cell receptor beta chains derived from one specimen sequenced in a study of STAT5B mutations in CD4+ large granular lymphocyte leukemia. The data were produced by immunoSEQ multiplex PCR, yet TCRdb's version contains in-frame clones alone and is incomplete. The table records 30,000 to 35,000 clones, 65% to 70% of them present only once. The sequenced sample consisted of CD4+ T cells from blood buffy coats. The source is a human donor in good health.

The chain is built from TRBV5-1 and TRBJ1-1; 7 bases match TRBD1. This CDR3 contains 13 residues. V gave up 1 base and J gave up 10 bases; unmatched junction bases: 7. Germline V CDR1 and CDR2: SGHRS, YFSETQ. The CDR3 here is CASSLTGDRGAFF. The DNA of the CDR3 is TGCGCCAGCAGCTTGACAGGGGACCGAGGAGCTTTCTTT.

The V gene is TRBV7-8, the J gene TRBJ2-7; 7 nucleotides align to TRBD1. Trimming removed 1 base from V and 3 bases from J; junction bases left unmatched: 3. The length of the CDR3 is 14 residues. Per germline, CDR1 SGHVS and CDR2 FQNEAQ. CDR3 in amino acids: CASSLGQGIYEQYF. CDR3 nucleotides: TGTGCCAGCAGCTTAGGACAGGGCATCTACGAGCAGTACTTC.

The V call is TRBV19, the J call TRBJ2-5; D is unresolved. V shed 4 bases and J shed 2 bases, with 14 bases lying between them. This CDR3 contains 15 residues. Germline-derived CDR1 and CDR2 are LNHDA and SQIVND (reference sequence). The DNA of the CDR3 is TGTGCCAGTAGTACACAACGAACACTACAAGAGACCCAGTACTTC. This encodes CASSTQRTLQETQYF.

This clone was detected only a few times. The chain combines TRBV29-1 with TRBJ1-1; D not resolved. The length of the CDR3 is 12 residues. V lost 4 bases and J lost 3, with 9 bases in between. Germline CDR1 SQVTM, CDR2 ANQGSEA. The CDR3 spells CSVVSPDTEAFF. The CDR3 DNA reads as TGCAGCGTTGTTTCCCCGGACACTGAAGCTTTCTTT.

This clone was detected only once. V gene TRBV10-3 combines with J gene TRBJ2-1; the D gene is possibly TRBD2 (6 bases). The V and J ends lost 3 bases and 0 bases respectively, with 9 bases between them. Per germline, CDR1 ENHRY and CDR2 SYGVKD. The CDR3 has 15 amino acids. CDR3 amino acids: CAISDLTSSYNEQFF. The CDR3 bases are TGTGCCATCAGTGACTTGACTAGCTCCTACAATGAGCAGTTCTTC.